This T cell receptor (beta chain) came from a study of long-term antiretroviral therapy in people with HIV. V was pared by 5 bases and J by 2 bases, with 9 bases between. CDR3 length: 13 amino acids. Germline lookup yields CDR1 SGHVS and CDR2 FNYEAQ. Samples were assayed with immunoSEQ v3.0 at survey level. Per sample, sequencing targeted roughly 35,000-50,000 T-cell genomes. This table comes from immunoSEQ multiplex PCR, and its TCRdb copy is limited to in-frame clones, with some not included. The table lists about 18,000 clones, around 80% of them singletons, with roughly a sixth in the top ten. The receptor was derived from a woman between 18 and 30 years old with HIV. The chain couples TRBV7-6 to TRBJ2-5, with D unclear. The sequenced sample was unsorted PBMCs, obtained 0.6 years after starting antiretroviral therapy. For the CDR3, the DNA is TGTGCCAGCAGCCGCGGTCGGCAAGAGACCCAGTACTTC. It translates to CASSRGRQETQYF.